This T cell receptor beta chain was captured by sequencing in a study of blood T cell repertoires in COVID-19. Study-level information: Sites across the United States, Italy and Spain contributed samples from acute and convalescent COVID-19. The analysed material was cDNA or gDNA that came from T cells, B-cell-depleted T cells, or PBMCs.

Profiled with immunoSEQ multiplex PCR; TCRdb holds only in-frame clones, not every one. The repertoire holds 250,000 to 300,000 clones, with 80% to 90% as singletons. The V and J ends lost 3 bases and 6 bases respectively, with 12 bases between them. The CDR3 extends over 14 amino acids. CDR1 is LNHDA, CDR2 SQIVND, per germline (reference sequence). Participants reported their clinical history, and cohort assignment relied on those reports. This sequence was found in a man aged 18 to 30 who had recovered from COVID-19. Specimen: PBMCs or T cells enriched from blood (not recorded which). The chain joins TRBV19 to TRBJ1-5; unclear D gene. CDR3 sequence reads: CASSIYEGTQPQHF. The CDR3 nucleotides read TGTGCCAGTAGTATCTATGAGGGTACTCAGCCCCAGCATTTT.